This TCR beta chain was sequenced for a study of T-cell memory formation after mild COVID-19. For the study at large: Most TCR clusters belonged to a single donor. Study-level findings and limits: CD4+ bias marked clones expanding day 15 to 37, unlike balanced contracting clones. The CD4+ clones that contracted clustered mainly within CM and EM, and the CD8+ clones concentrated in EMRA.

The V gene's germline CDR1 is SEHNR and CDR2 FQNEAQ (reference sequence). This CDR3 has 15 amino acids. V was shortened by 2 bases and J by 8 bases, with 16 bases between the two germline ends. A single record per CDR3 protein comes from TCRdb applying MiXCR to the 5' RACE reads. The data contain about 340,000 distinct CDR3 sequences, over 10% of them singletons. In this sample, this clonotype turned up a few times. Its antigen remains unknown. Input material: PBMCs or a T cell subset sorted from them (not recorded which). This TCR was sampled from a man aged 18 to 30 who had mild COVID-19 (a few samples of this study predate the infection). Cell type and time point are not known. The V call is TRBV7-9, the J call TRBJ2-1; either TRBD1 or TRBD2 may fit D (6 bases each). In DNA form, the CDR3 reads TGTGCCAGCAGCTTAAGGGGGGCCGGAGGGGATGAGCAGTTCTTC. Encoded protein: CASSLRGAGGDEQFF.